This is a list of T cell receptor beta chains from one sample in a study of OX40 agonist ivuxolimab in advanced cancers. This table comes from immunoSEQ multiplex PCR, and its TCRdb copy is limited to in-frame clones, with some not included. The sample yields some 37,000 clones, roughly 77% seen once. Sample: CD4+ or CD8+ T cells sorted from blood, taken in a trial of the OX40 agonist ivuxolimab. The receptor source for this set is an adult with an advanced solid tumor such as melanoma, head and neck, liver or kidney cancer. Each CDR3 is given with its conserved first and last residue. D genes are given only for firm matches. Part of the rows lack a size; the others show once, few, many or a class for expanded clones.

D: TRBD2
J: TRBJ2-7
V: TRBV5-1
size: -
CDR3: CASRTLAASREQYF
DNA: TGCGCCAGCAGAACACTAGCGGCCTCAAGGGAGCAGTACTTC

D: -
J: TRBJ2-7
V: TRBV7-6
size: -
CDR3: CASSLAIGAYEQYF
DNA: TGTGCCAGCAGCTTAGCAATCGGGGCCTACGAGCAGTACTTC

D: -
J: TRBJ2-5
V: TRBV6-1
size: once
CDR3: CASSEGVGETQYF
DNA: TGTGCCAGCAGTGAAGGTGTGGGGGAGACCCAGTACTTC

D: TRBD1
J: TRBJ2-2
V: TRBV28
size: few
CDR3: CATLKGGYTGELFF
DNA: TGTGCCACTCTAAAAGGGGGCTACACCGGGGAGCTGTTTTTT

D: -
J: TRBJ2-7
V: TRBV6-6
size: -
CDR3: CASSYSNRGGYEQYF
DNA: TGTGCCAGCAGTTACTCGAACCGGGGCGGCTACGAGCAGTACTTC

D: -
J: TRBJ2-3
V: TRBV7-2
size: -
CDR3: CASSLAQTTDTQYF
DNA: TGTGCCAGCAGCTTAGCGCAGACTACAGATACGCAGTATTTT

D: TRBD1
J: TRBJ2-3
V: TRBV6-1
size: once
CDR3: CASNRGGWTDTQYF
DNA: TGTGCCAGCAACAGGGGTGGGTGGACAGATACGCAGTATTTT

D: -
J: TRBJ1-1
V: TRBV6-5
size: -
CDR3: CASSGITGQNTEAFF
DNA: TGTGCCAGCAGTGGAATTACGGGACAGAACACTGAAGCTTTCTTT

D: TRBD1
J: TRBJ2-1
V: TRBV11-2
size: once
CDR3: CASGEQGFGEQFF
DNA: TGTGCCAGCGGCGAACAGGGGTTTGGTGAGCAGTTCTTC

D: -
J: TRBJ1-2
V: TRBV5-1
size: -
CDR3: CASSQLTGLSGGYTF
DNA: TGCGCCAGCAGCCAACTTACTGGACTTTCTGGGGGCTACACCTTC

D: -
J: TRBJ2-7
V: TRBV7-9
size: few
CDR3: CASSPPLQVYEQYF
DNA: TGTGCCAGCAGTCCCCCCTTGCAGGTCTACGAGCAGTACTTC

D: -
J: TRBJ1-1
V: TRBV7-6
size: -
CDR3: CASSLDLGQKAFF
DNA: TGTGCCAGCAGCTTAGATTTGGGGCAGAAAGCTTTCTTT

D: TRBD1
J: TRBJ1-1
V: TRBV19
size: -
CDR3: CASSMNSRRGRVNTEAFF
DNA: TGTGCCAGTAGTATGAATTCCCGCAGGGGGCGCGTAAACACTGAAGCTTTCTTT

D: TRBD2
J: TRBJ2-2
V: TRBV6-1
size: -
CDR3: CALGLAGVSTGELFF
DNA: TGTGCCTTGGGACTAGCGGGAGTATCCACCGGGGAGCTGTTTTTT

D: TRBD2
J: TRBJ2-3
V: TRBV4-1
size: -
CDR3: CASSFLPGTSGTDTQYF
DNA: TGCGCCAGCAGCTTCCTACCAGGGACTAGCGGTACAGATACGCAGTATTTT

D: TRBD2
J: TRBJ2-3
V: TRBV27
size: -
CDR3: CASSDRAGRLWDTQYF
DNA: TGTGCCAGCAGTGACCGGGCCGGGAGGCTATGGGATACGCAGTATTTT

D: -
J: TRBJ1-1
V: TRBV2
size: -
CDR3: CASSRDGEDTEAFF
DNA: TGTGCCAGCAGCAGGGACGGGGAGGACACTGAAGCTTTCTTT

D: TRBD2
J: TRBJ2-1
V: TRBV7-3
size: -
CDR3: CASSPNLAGGSNEQFF
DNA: TGTGCCAGCAGTCCTAATTTAGCGGGGGGTTCCAATGAGCAGTTCTTC

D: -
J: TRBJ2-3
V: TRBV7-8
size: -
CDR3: CASTSGLYQRSDTQYF
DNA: TGTGCCAGCACCTCGGGACTGTATCAGAGGTCAGATACGCAGTATTTT

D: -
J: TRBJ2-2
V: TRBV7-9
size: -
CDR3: CASSHWTTNTGELFF
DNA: TGTGCCAGCAGCCATTGGACAACGAACACCGGGGAGCTGTTTTTT

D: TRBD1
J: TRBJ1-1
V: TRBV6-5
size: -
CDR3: CASRGTGFAEAFF
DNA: TGTGCCAGCAGGGGGACAGGCTTTGCTGAAGCTTTCTTT

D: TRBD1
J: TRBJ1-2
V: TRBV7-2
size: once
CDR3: CASSRQSSRQGSNYGYTF
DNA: TGTGCCAGCAGCCGTCAATCTTCTCGACAGGGGTCGAACTATGGCTACACCTTC

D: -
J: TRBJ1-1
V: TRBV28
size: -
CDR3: CASSTGLGHTEAFF
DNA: TGTGCCAGCTCTACAGGGCTTGGTCACACTGAAGCTTTCTTT

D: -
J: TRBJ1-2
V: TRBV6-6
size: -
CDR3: CASSGLVGGPNYGYTF
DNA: TGTGCCAGCAGCGGTCTTGTAGGCGGACCTAACTATGGCTACACCTTC

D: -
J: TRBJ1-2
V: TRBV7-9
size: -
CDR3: CASSPGGSPNGYTF
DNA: TGTGCCAGCAGCCCTGGGGGCTCTCCGAACGGCTACACCTTC

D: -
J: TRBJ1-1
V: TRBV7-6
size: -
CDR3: CASSLYRNTEAFF
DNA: TGTGCCAGCAGCTTGTACAGGAACACTGAAGCTTTCTTT

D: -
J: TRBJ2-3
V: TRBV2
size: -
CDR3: CASRKTRSPDTQYF
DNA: TGTGCCAGCAGGAAGACTAGAAGCCCAGATACGCAGTATTTT

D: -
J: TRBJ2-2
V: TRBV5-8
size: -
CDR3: CASSAFEGGNTGELFF
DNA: TGTGCCAGCAGCGCTTTTGAGGGGGGTAATACCGGGGAGCTGTTTTTT

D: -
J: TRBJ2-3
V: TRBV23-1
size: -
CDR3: CASRVSSTDTQYF
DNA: TGCGCCAGCAGAGTCTCCAGCACAGATACGCAGTATTTT

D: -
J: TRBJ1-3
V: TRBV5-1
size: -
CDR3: CASSLGTHESGNTIYF
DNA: TGCGCCAGCAGCTTGGGGACGCACGAATCTGGAAACACCATATATTTT

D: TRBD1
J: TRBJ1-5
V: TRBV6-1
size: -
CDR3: CASSKTGGHQPQHF
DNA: TGTGCCAGCAGTAAGACAGGGGGCCATCAGCCCCAGCATTTT

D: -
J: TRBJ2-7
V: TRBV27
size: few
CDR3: CASSSGGAYEQYF
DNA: TGTGCCAGCAGTTCAGGGGGGGCCTACGAGCAGTACTTC

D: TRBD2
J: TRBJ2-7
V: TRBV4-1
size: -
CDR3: CASSQEVAGPYEQYF
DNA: TGCGCCAGCAGCCAAGAGGTAGCGGGGCCCTACGAGCAGTACTTC

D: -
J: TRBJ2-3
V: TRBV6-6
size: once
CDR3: CASTLGLSTDTQYF
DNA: TGTGCCAGCACTCTGGGCCTTAGCACAGATACGCAGTATTTT

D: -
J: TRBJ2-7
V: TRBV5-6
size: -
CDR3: CASSPSPDSYEQYF
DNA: TGTGCCAGCAGCCCAAGTCCGGACAGCTACGAGCAGTACTTC

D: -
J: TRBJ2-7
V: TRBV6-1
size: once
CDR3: CASGLRYEQYF
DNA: TGTGCCAGCGGGTTAAGGTACGAGCAGTACTTC